The rows below give T cell receptor beta chains drawn from one sample of a study of blood T cells in healthy people across ages. TCRdb recomputed calls from the 5' RACE reads with MiXCR, one row per CDR3 protein. This table has more than 650,000 distinct CDR3 sequences, roughly 20% appearing once. Sample: blood. Receptors were obtained from a man in his sixties or seventies in good health. Each CDR3 is given with its conserved first and last residue. The order of the fields is J gene, clone size, V gene, D gene, CDR3 protein, CDR3 DNA. The D gene is left open where the match is weak. Clone size is stated in some rows and not others, as once, few, many or a class when expanded.

j_gene: TRBJ2-4
abundance: .
v_gene: TRBV10-3
d_gene: .
CDR3aa: CAISENRVGPIF
CDR3nt: TGTGCCATCAGTGAAAACCGGGTTGGACCGATCTTC

j_gene: TRBJ2-3
abundance: .
v_gene: TRBV29-1
d_gene: .
CDR3aa: CSVATGRTDTQYF
CDR3nt: TGCAGCGTTGCGACAGGGAGGACAGATACGCAGTATTTT

j_gene: TRBJ1-4
abundance: .
v_gene: TRBV7-2
d_gene: .
CDR3aa: CASSSQAFGEKLFF
CDR3nt: TGTGCCAGCAGCTCCCAGGCTTTTGGTGAAAAACTGTTTTTT

j_gene: TRBJ1-2
abundance: few
v_gene: TRBV4-3
d_gene: .
CDR3aa: CASSQEVPSGYGYTF
CDR3nt: TGCGCCAGCAGCCAAGAGGTCCCCTCGGGGTATGGCTACACCTTC

j_gene: TRBJ2-2
abundance: few
v_gene: TRBV30
d_gene: .
CDR3aa: CAWTSNTGELFF
CDR3nt: TGTGCCTGGACTAGCAACACCGGGGAGCTGTTTTTT

j_gene: TRBJ2-1
abundance: few
v_gene: TRBV11-3
d_gene: TRBD1
CDR3aa: CASSPGQGKYNEQFF
CDR3nt: TGTGCCAGCAGCCCCGGACAGGGGAAGTACAATGAGCAGTTCTTC

j_gene: TRBJ2-1
abundance: .
v_gene: TRBV11-3
d_gene: TRBD2
CDR3aa: CASSSLITSGPYNEQFF
CDR3nt: TGTGCCAGCAGCTCCCTGATAACTAGCGGGCCTTACAATGAGCAGTTCTTC

j_gene: TRBJ1-4
abundance: once
v_gene: TRBV5-1
d_gene: .
CDR3aa: CASSQFGVGEKLFF
CDR3nt: TGCGCCAGCAGCCAATTTGGGGTCGGCGAAAAACTGTTTTTT

j_gene: TRBJ2-2
abundance: once
v_gene: TRBV10-3
d_gene: .
CDR3aa: CAILRTNTGELFF
CDR3nt: TGTGCCATCCTGCGGACCAACACCGGGGAGCTGTTTTTT

j_gene: TRBJ2-3
abundance: few
v_gene: TRBV12-3/TRBV12-4
d_gene: TRBD1
CDR3aa: CASSLGEQGAKDTQYF
CDR3nt: TGTGCCAGCAGTTTGGGCGAACAGGGGGCAAAAGATACGCAGTATTTT

j_gene: TRBJ2-3
abundance: few
v_gene: TRBV20-1
d_gene: TRBD2
CDR3aa: CSASSLAGFSDTQYF
CDR3nt: TGCAGTGCTAGTAGCCTAGCGGGGTTTTCAGATACGCAGTATTTT

j_gene: TRBJ2-3
abundance: .
v_gene: TRBV5-5
d_gene: .
CDR3aa: CASSLEGRAEADTQYF
CDR3nt: TGTGCCAGCAGCTTGGAGGGACGGGCCGAGGCAGATACGCAGTATTTT

j_gene: TRBJ2-7
abundance: .
v_gene: TRBV5-1
d_gene: .
CDR3aa: CASSLRSGGTYEQYF
CDR3nt: TGCGCCAGCAGCTTGAGATCTGGGGGGACCTACGAGCAGTACTTC

j_gene: TRBJ1-1
abundance: .
v_gene: TRBV29-1
d_gene: .
CDR3aa: CSCREGPYEAFF
CDR3nt: TGCAGCTGTCGGGAGGGACCTTATGAAGCTTTCTTT

j_gene: TRBJ2-7
abundance: .
v_gene: TRBV20-1
d_gene: .
CDR3aa: CSASGDSVSYEQYF
CDR3nt: TGCAGTGCTAGTGGGGATTCGGTCTCCTACGAGCAGTACTTC

j_gene: TRBJ2-5
abundance: many
v_gene: TRBV6-5
d_gene: TRBD2
CDR3aa: CASSRTSGFYETQYF
CDR3nt: TGTGCCAGCAGTAGGACTAGCGGGTTTTATGAGACCCAGTACTTC

j_gene: TRBJ1-1
abundance: few
v_gene: TRBV20-1
d_gene: .
CDR3aa: CSASRSRVANTEAFF
CDR3nt: TGCAGTGCTAGTCGGAGTCGGGTGGCGAACACTGAAGCTTTCTTT

j_gene: TRBJ2-1
abundance: few
v_gene: TRBV3-1
d_gene: .
CDR3aa: CASSQVRTDHNEQFF
CDR3nt: TGTGCCAGCAGCCAAGTACGAACAGACCACAATGAGCAGTTCTTC

j_gene: TRBJ1-2
abundance: few
v_gene: TRBV20-1
d_gene: TRBD1
CDR3aa: CSAETGTGIYYGYTF
CDR3nt: TGCAGTGCAGAGACCGGGACAGGGATCTACTATGGCTACACCTTC

j_gene: TRBJ2-6
abundance: .
v_gene: TRBV20-1
d_gene: TRBD1
CDR3aa: CSARDLLRDSKLNPGANVLTF
CDR3nt: TGCAGTGCTAGAGATCTCTTGAGGGACAGCAAACTCAACCCTGGGGCCAACGTCCTGACTTTC

j_gene: TRBJ2-3
abundance: .
v_gene: TRBV9
d_gene: TRBD1
CDR3aa: CASSSRTGLDTQYF
CDR3nt: TGTGCCAGCAGCTCCCGGACAGGGTTGGATACGCAGTATTTT

j_gene: TRBJ2-5
abundance: many
v_gene: TRBV5-1
d_gene: .
CDR3aa: CASSLGGGETQYF
CDR3nt: TGCGCCAGCAGCTTGGGAGGGGGAGAGACCCAGTACTTC

j_gene: TRBJ2-7
abundance: few
v_gene: TRBV6-4
d_gene: .
CDR3aa: CASRRLPGRRGYEQYF
CDR3nt: TGTGCCAGCAGAAGACTTCCCGGAAGAAGGGGCTACGAGCAGTACTTC

j_gene: TRBJ1-2
abundance: .
v_gene: TRBV13
d_gene: .
CDR3aa: CASSRGHGRDNYGYTF
CDR3nt: TGTGCCAGCAGCCGTGGACACGGACGAGATAACTATGGCTACACCTTC

j_gene: TRBJ1-3
abundance: .
v_gene: TRBV2
d_gene: .
CDR3aa: CASMWEPGNTIYF
CDR3nt: TGTGCCAGCATGTGGGAACCTGGAAACACCATATATTTT

j_gene: TRBJ2-3
abundance: .
v_gene: TRBV29-1
d_gene: TRBD2
CDR3aa: CSVLGLAGTSTDTQYF
CDR3nt: TGCAGCGTTCTCGGACTAGCGGGGACAAGCACAGATACGCAGTATTTT

j_gene: TRBJ1-2
abundance: .
v_gene: TRBV28
d_gene: .
CDR3aa: CASSPPRAGNGYTF
CDR3nt: TGTGCCAGCAGTCCTCCTCGGGCAGGGAATGGCTACACCTTC

j_gene: TRBJ1-2
abundance: .
v_gene: TRBV20-1
d_gene: TRBD1
CDR3aa: CSAKRTGPGCGYTF
CDR3nt: TGCAGTGCTAAAAGGACAGGCCCGGGGTGTGGCTACACCTTC

j_gene: TRBJ1-2
abundance: few
v_gene: TRBV19
d_gene: .
CDR3aa: CASSTKDHGYTF
CDR3nt: TGTGCCAGTAGTACCAAGGATCATGGCTACACCTTC

j_gene: TRBJ2-3
abundance: few
v_gene: TRBV20-1
d_gene: .
CDR3aa: CSAPAPGTDTQYF
CDR3nt: TGCAGTGCCCCAGCCCCTGGCACAGATACGCAGTATTTT

j_gene: TRBJ1-2
abundance: many
v_gene: TRBV5-1
d_gene: TRBD1
CDR3aa: CASSLGTGDGYTF
CDR3nt: TGCGCCAGCAGCTTGGGGACAGGGGATGGCTACACCTTC

j_gene: TRBJ2-3
abundance: few
v_gene: TRBV12-3/TRBV12-4
d_gene: TRBD2
CDR3aa: CASCRLAGGTDTQYF
CDR3nt: TGTGCCAGCTGCCGACTAGCGGGGGGCACAGATACGCAGTATTTT

j_gene: TRBJ2-5
abundance: .
v_gene: TRBV20-1
d_gene: TRBD2
CDR3aa: CSAPPGLQETQYF
CDR3nt: TGCAGTGCTCCTCCGGGACTACAAGAGACCCAGTACTTC